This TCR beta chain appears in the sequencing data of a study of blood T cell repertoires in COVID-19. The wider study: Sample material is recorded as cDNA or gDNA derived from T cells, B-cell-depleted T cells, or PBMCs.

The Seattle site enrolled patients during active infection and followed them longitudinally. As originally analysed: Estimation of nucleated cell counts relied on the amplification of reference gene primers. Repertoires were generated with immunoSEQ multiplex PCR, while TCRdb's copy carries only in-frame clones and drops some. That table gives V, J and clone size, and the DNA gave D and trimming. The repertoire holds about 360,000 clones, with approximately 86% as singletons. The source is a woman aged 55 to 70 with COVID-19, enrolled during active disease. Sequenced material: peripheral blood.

The CDR3 nucleotides read TGTGCCAGCAGCTTAGAGGGACAGGGTAGCGGTCAGCCCCAGCATTTT. Protein: CASSLEGQGSGQPQHF. The rearrangement uses TRBV7-9 and TRBJ1-5; 9 nucleotides align to TRBD1. Germline lookup yields CDR1 SEHNR and CDR2 FQNEAQ (reference sequence). Unmatched junction bases numbered 7, after V lost 1 base and J lost 6 bases. The CDR3 is 16 residues long.